This T cell receptor (beta chain) was obtained from a study of immune heterogeneity within non-small cell lung tumors. Broader study findings: Local tumor mutational burden correlated moderately but significantly with local T-cell clonality (R about 0.3).

Worth noting for this clonotype: Its specificity is unknown.

Amplification of the TCR beta CDR3 was achieved through multiplex PCR with 32 V and 13 J primers. TCRdb independently ran MiXCR on the multiplex PCR reads; one entry per CDR3 protein. Counted here are about 21,000 distinct CDR3 sequences, around 26% occurring once; the ten biggest clones make up roughly 4.4%. V lost 6 bases, J lost 1 base, and 5 bases stayed unmatched. This CDR3 spans 14 amino acids. The template consisted of bulk tumor genomic DNA, with 600 ng used per sample. Several spatially distant biopsies were obtained per primary tumor intraoperatively. The study enrolled patients with untreated, newly diagnosed non-small cell lung cancer who underwent curative surgery.

This TCR was sampled from a man in his forties with non-small cell lung cancer. The chain has TRBV12-3 or TRBV12-4 and TRBJ1-1, with 7 positions matching TRBD1. The sequenced material came from lung tumor tissue. CDR3 in amino acids: CASRRRDRNTEAFF. For the CDR3, the DNA is TGTGCCAGCAGACGCCGGGACAGGAACACTGAAGCTTTCTTT.